This T cell receptor (beta chain) appears in the sequencing data of a study of tumor-infiltrating lymphocytes in primary liver carcinoma (dated by TCRdb to 2016 to 2017). With respect to the entire study: Between November 2015 and March 2016, about five patients in China with histopathologically diagnosed primary liver carcinoma had their tumors surgically resected. Of the five patients, three men and two women aged 30 to 69 years, four had hepatocellular carcinoma and one had combined HCC and intrahepatic cholangiocarcinoma. The five patients had tumors staged T1-T3 N0M0, with maximum diameters ranging from roughly 4 to 10 cm. Each sample produced roughly 3.65 to 8 million productive TCRbeta reads, and read depth showed no significant difference between tissue types. The study combined TCRbeta repertoire sequencing, expression microarrays and whole-exome sequencing across five regions of each liver tumor, with adjacent normal tissue and blood. A total of approximately 35 specimens from 5 patients underwent TCRbeta repertoire sequencing, comprising roughly 25 tumor regions, 5 adjacent noncancerous liver tissues and 5 peripheral blood samples. Technical replicate repertoires showed high reproducibility, with mean shared-clone rates roughly 0.89 and correlation coefficients above 0.95. Here is what the overall study found, with its caveats: The top 250 clones made up a significantly larger repertoire fraction in tumors than in blood (p = 0.039). Since the samples were bulk and unsorted, there was no way to compare CD4+ and CD8+ T cell repertoires. The study included only five patients, and the authors note findings should be validated in a larger study. Repertoire overlap was found to be higher between tumor regions (mean around 35%) than between tumor-adjacent (17%) or tumor-blood (approximately 15%) pairs, consistent with antigen-driven expansion. Only the TCR beta chain was sequenced, which likely underestimates true repertoire diversity because unpaired alpha chains were not captured.

Points on this clonotype: Its recognized antigen is unknown. Base qualities are not at hand, and no much larger clone is one base apart.

Starting from about 500 ng total RNA, TCRbeta-specific cDNA was produced by reverse transcription with a constant-region primer and ProtoScript II reverse transcriptase. TCRbeta libraries were built with three nested multiplex PCR rounds, a slightly modified ARM-PCR procedure. Sample barcodes and Illumina adapters were added in a final 25-cycle PCR using Deep VentR polymerase. Before sequencing, amplicons between 200 and 500 bp were purified from gel using a QIAquick gel extraction kit. TCRbeta amplicons were sequenced on an Illumina HiSeq 2500 with 250-bp paired-end reads. Concerning the study's data processing: To recover full CDR3 sequences, reads were quality-trimmed using Trimmomatic v0.33 and paired reads were then merged using FLASH v1.2.11. V, D and J germline segments were assigned to the rearranged TCRbeta sequences by MiGEC v1.2.1b. Clonotype statistics and Shannon-Wiener diversity indices were calculated with VDJtools v1.0.0. Except for diversity analysis, only the 250 most abundant clonotypes of each sample were used in subsequent analyses to reduce sampling bias. The public sequencing data were trimmed at Q25 with fastp and processed into clonotypes with MiXCR by TCRdb, which kept only in-frame beta chains. Rows merge per CDR3 protein into single entries with the most common DNA and genes. The V and J calls come from TCRdb's annotation, not from the publication. The sample yields approximately 310,000 distinct CDR3 sequences; about 60% were counted once. The ten largest clones represent roughly 9% of the sample.

RNA from unsorted whole blood was extracted with TRIzol reagent, and germline DNA was obtained with the DNeasy Blood & Tissue kit. Chronic HBV infection was present in the patients, and the patients were treatment-naive at sampling. Approximately 3.8 milliliters of peripheral blood were collected into K2EDTA tubes before surgery. The source of this sequence is a man aged 40-50 years with primary liver carcinoma and hepatitis B virus infection. Sequencing was carried out using peripheral blood.

DNA sequence: TGTGCCAGCAGCTTTTATGGCTGGAGAGGGTCAGATACGCAGTATTTT. This is translated as CASSFYGWRGSDTQYF. The sequence joins TRBV7-2 to TRBJ2-3; a tentative D match to TRBD2 spans 5 bases. V and J lose 3 bases and 4 bases, and a span of 17 bases separates them. Taken from cysteine to phenylalanine, the CDR3 has 16 residues. The kept DNA is CDR3 alone, 48 bases in frame from the first base. As encoded in the germline V gene, CDR1 is SGHTA while CDR2 is FQGNSA.